Presented here are 6 T cell receptor beta chains from one specimen sequenced in a study of T cell responses to AZD1222 COVID-19 vaccine. TCRdb's table, derived via immunoSEQ multiplex PCR, lists solely in-frame clones and lacks some. The sample records roughly 100,000 clones, 80% to 95% being singletons. Sequencing used peripheral blood, obtained on day 0 of AZD1222 vaccination. These receptors were obtained from an adult in good health.

The CDR3 DNA is TGCGCCAGCAGCCCCCAGGGGGCGAGGAACACTGAAGCTTTCTTT. It encodes CASSPQGARNTEAFF. The V gene is TRBV5-1, the J gene TRBJ1-1; 8 bases are shared with TRBD1. This CDR3 is 15 amino acids long. The V gene end was trimmed by 4 bases and the J gene end by 1 base; junction bases not matched to a gene: 6. Germline V gene sequence: CDR1 SGHRS, CDR2 YFSETQ.

This sequence joins TRBV28 and TRBJ2-7; D perhaps matches TRBD2 (5 bases). The CDR3 covers 13 residues. The ends were cut back, 2 bases at V and 3 bases at J, with 8 bases in the middle. CDR1 is MDHEN, CDR2 SYDVKM, per germline. Written as DNA, the CDR3 is TGTGCCAGCAGTTTAACGGGAAACTACGAGCAGTACTTC. This gives the protein CASSLTGNYEQYF.

The chain has TRBV7-8 and TRBJ1-2; D is ambiguous. This CDR3 spans 16 amino acids. Trimming took 1 base from V and 4 from J, leaving 16 bases between them. Germline V gene data show CDR1 as SGHVS and CDR2 as FQNEAQ. In DNA form, the CDR3 reads TGTGCCAGCAGCTTAGTCCCACTACTAAACTTCTATGGCTACACCTTC. Encoded protein: CASSLVPLLNFYGYTF.

The chain has TRBV2 and TRBJ2-2; TRBD2 matches at 8 bases. With 6 bases clipped from V and 6 bases from J, the junction kept 9 bases outside the gene matches. The CDR3 runs to 15 residues. Germline CDR1 SNHLY, CDR2 FYNNEI. The CDR3 DNA follows: TGTGCCAGCAGACCCATCGGGGGGGCCCCCGGGGAGCTGTTTTTT. This codes for CASRPIGGAPGELFF.

The V and J genes are TRBV12-3 or TRBV12-4 and TRBJ1-4, with D hard to call. This CDR3 is 12 amino acids long. V shed 3 bases and J shed 4 bases, with 3 bases lying between them. The CDR3 nucleotides are TGTGCCAGCAGTTTCGGTAATGAAAAACTGTTTTTT. Amino acid sequence: CASSFGNEKLFF.

The rearrangement joins TRBV5-6 to TRBJ1-5; D is uncertain. Germline V CDR1 and CDR2: SGHDT, YYEEEE. Trimming shortened V by 2 bases and J by 2 bases, and 17 bases separated the two germline ends. The CDR3 has 17 residues. The CDR3 loop is CASSLQSFNGGNQPQHF. CDR3 nucleotides: TGTGCCAGCAGCTTACAGTCCTTCAACGGGGGCAATCAGCCCCAGCATTTT. Drawing the rest from reference TRBV5-6 and TRBJ1-5, the complete variable domain is DAGVTQSPTHLIKTRGQQVTLRCSPKSGHDTVSWYQQALGQGPQFIFQYYEEEERQRGNFPDRFSGHQFPNYSSELNVNALLLGDSALYLCASSLQSFNGGNQPQHFGDGTRLSIL.